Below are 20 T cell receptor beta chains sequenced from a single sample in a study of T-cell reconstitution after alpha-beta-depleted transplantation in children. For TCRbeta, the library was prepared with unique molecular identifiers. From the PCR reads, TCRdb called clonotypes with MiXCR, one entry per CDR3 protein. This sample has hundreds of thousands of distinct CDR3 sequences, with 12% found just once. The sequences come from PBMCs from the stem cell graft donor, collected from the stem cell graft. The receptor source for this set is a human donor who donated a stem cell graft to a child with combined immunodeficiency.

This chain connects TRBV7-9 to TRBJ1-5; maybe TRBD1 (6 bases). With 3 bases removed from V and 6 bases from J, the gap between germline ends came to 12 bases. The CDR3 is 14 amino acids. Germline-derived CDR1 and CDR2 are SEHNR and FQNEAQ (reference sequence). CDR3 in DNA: TGTGCCAGCAGCTTTGGGGGGGGCAGTCAGCCCCAGCATTTT. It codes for CASSFGGGSQPQHF.

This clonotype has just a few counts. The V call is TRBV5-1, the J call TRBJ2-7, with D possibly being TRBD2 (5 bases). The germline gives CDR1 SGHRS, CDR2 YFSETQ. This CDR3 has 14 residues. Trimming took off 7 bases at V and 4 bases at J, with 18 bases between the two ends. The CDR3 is CASYSRTHPYEQYF. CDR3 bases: TGCGCCAGCTATTCTAGGACTCACCCTTACGAGCAGTACTTC.

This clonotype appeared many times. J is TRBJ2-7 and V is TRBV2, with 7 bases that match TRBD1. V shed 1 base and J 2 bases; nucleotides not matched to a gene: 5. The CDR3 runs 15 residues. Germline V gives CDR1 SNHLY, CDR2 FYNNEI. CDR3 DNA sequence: TGTGCCAGCAGTGAAGTTCCCGGGACAGCCTACGAGCAGTACTTC. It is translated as CASSEVPGTAYEQYF.

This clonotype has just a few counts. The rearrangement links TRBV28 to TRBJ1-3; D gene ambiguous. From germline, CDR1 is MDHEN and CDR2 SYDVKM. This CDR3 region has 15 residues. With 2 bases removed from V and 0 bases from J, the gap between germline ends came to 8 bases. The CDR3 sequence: CASSLIAVSGNTIYF. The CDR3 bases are TGTGCCAGCAGTTTAATAGCCGTCTCTGGAAACACCATATATTTT.

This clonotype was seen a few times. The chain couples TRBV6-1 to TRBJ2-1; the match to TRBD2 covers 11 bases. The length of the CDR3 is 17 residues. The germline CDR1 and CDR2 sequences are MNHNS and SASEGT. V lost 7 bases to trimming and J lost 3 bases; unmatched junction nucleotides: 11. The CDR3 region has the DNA TGTGCCAGCAACGACGGGACTAGCGGCAGCCTCTACAATGAGCAGTTCTTC. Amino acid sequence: CASNDGTSGSLYNEQFF.

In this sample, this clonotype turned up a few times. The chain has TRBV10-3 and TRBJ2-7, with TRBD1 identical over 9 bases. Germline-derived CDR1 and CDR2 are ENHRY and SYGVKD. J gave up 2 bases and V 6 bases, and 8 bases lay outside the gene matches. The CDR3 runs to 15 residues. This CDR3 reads CAISPGQGPAYEQYF. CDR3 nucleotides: TGTGCCATCAGCCCGGGACAGGGACCAGCCTACGAGCAGTACTTC.

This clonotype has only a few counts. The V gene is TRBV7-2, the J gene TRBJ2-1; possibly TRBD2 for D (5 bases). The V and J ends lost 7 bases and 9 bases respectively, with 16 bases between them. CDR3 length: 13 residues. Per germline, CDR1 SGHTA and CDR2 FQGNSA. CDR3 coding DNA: TGTGCCAGCAACTCCGAGGGCCTCAGTGAGCAGTTCTTC. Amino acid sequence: CASNSEGLSEQFF. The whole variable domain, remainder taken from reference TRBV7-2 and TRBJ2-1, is GAGVSQSPSNKVTEKGKDVELRCDPISGHTALYWYRQSLGQGLEFLIYFQGNSAPDKSGLPSDRFSAERTGGSVSTLTIQRTQQEDSAVYLCASNSEGLSEQFFGPGTRLTVL.

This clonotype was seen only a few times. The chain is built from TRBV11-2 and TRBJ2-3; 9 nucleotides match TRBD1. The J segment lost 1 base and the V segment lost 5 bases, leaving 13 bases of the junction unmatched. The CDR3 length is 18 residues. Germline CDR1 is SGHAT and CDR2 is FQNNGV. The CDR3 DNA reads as TGTGCCAGCAGCCGCTCACCCGGACAGGGGACGGGCACAGATACGCAGTATTTT. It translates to CASSRSPGQGTGTDTQYF.

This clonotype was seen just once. The CDR3: CASSLPRQGRTYEQYF. In DNA, the CDR3 is TGCGCCAGCAGCTTGCCACGACAGGGGCGAACCTACGAGCAGTACTTC. The rearrangement joins TRBV5-1 to TRBJ2-7, with TRBD1 matching 8 bases. V lost 1 base and J lost 2; bases outside the gene matches: 8. Germline CDR1 reads SGHRS; CDR2 reads YFSETQ. CDR3 length equals 16 residues. The variable domain in full, completed from reference TRBV5-1 and TRBJ2-7, reads KAGVTQTPRYLIKTRGQQVTLSCSPISGHRSVSWYQQTPGQGLQFLFEYFSETQRNKGNFPGRFSGRQFSNSRSEMNVSTLELGDSALYLCASSLPRQGRTYEQYFGPGTRLTVT.

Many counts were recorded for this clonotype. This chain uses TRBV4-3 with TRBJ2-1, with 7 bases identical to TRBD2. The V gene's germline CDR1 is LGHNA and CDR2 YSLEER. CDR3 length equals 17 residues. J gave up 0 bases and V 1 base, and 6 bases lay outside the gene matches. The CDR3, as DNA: TGCGCCAGCAGCCAAGGGACCTGGGAGGGCTCCTACAATGAGCAGTTCTTC. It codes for CASSQGTWEGSYNEQFF.

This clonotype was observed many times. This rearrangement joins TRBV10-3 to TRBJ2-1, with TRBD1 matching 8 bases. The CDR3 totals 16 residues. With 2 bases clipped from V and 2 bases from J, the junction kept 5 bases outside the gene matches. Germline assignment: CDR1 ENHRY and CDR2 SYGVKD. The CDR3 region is CAISEPDRGAYNEQFF. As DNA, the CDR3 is TGTGCCATCAGTGAGCCCGACAGGGGAGCCTACAATGAGCAGTTCTTC.

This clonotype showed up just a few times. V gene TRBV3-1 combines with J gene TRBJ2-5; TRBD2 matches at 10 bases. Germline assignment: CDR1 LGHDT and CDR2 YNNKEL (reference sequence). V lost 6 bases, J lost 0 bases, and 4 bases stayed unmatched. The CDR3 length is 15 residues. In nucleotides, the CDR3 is TGTGCCAGCAGTCCCGGGACTAGCGACCAAGAGACCCAGTACTTC. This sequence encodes CASSPGTSDQETQYF.

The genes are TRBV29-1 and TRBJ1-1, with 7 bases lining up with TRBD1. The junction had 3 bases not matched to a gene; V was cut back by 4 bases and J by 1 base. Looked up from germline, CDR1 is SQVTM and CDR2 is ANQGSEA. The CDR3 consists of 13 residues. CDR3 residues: CSVGQGENTEAFF. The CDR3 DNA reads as TGCAGCGTTGGTCAGGGGGAGAACACTGAAGCTTTCTTT.

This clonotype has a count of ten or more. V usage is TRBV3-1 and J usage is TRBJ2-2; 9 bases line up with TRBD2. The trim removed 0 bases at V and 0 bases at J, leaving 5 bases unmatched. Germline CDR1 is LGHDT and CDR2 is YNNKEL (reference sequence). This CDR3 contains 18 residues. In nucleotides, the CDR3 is TGTGCCAGCAGCCAAGAAAACCTAGCGGGATCGAACACCGGGGAGCTGTTTTTT. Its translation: CASSQENLAGSNTGELFF.

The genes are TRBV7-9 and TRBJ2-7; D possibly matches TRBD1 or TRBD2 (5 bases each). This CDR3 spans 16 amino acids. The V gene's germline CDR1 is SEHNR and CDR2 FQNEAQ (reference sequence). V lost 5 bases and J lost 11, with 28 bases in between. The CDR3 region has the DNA TGTGCCAGCAGCCCGGACAAGGGAGCAGGCGTCTTTGTGGAGTACTTC. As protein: CASSPDKGAGVFVEYF. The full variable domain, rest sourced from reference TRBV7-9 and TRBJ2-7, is DTGVSQNPRHKITKRGQNVTFRCDPISEHNRLYWYRQTLGQGPEFLTYFQNEAQLEKSRLLSDRFSAERPKGSFSTLEIQRTEQGDSAMYLCASSPDKGAGVFVEYFGPGTRLTVT.

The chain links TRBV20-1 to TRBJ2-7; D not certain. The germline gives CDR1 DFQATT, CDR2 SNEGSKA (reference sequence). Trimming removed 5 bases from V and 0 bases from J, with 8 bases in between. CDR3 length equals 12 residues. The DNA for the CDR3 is TGCAGTGCTGAGCGAAGCTCCTACGAGCAGTACTTC. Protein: CSAERSSYEQYF.

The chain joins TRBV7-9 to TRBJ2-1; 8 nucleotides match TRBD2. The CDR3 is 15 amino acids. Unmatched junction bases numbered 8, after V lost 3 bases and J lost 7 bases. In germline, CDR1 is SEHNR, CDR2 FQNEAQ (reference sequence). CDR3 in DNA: TGTGCCAGCAGCTTCGAACTAGCGGCCGGGAATGAGCAGTTCTTC. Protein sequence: CASSFELAAGNEQFF.

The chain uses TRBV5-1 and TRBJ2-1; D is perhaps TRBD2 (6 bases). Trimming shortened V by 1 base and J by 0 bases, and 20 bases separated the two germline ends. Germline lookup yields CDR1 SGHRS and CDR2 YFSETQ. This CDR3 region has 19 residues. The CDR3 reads CASSLRMRGTLSSYNEQFF. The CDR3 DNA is TGCGCCAGCAGCTTGCGTATGCGGGGAACCCTAAGCTCCTACAATGAGCAGTTCTTC.

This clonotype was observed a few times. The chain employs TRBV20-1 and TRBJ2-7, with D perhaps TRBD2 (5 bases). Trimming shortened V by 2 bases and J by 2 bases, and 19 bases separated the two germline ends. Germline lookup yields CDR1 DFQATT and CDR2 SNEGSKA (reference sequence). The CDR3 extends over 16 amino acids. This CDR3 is CSARPERGGPPYEQYF. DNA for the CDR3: TGCAGTGCTAGACCTGAGCGCGGAGGACCCCCCTACGAGCAGTACTTC.

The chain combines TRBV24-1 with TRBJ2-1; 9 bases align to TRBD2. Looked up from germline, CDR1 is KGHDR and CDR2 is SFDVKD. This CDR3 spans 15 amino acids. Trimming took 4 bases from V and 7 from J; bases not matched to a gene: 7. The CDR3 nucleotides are TGTGCCACCAGTGAGGCTAGCGGGATAAATAATGAGCAGTTCTTC. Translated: CATSEASGINNEQFF.